This T cell receptor beta chain came from a study of T cell responses to AZD1222 COVID-19 vaccine. Findings and limits, study-wide: Baseline serology detected seropositivity in only a handful of AZD1222 recipients.

Assay: immunoSEQ multiplex PCR; the TCRdb copy retains only in-frame clones and omits some. The repertoire consists of around 130,000 clones, with about 91% occurring once and the leading ten covering approximately 2.5%. As regards this clone: Its antigen is as yet unknown.

Trimming stripped 0 bases from V and 2 bases from J, with 9 bases between. Germline CDR1 MNHEY, CDR2 SMNVEV (reference sequence). CDR3 length: 15 amino acids. Sequenced here: peripheral blood, sampled on day 0 of AZD1222 vaccination. This chain uses TRBV27 with TRBJ2-3; no firm D call. The source is an adult in good health. The CDR3 DNA sequence: TGTGCCAGCAGTTTATCGGCTGCGGTCACAGATACGCAGTATTTT. This translates into CASSLSAAVTDTQYF.